These 25 T cell receptor beta chains share one sample of origin, sequenced in a study of blood T cell repertoires in COVID-19. Measured with immunoSEQ multiplex PCR; TCRdb has only the in-frame clones, and not every one. The table shows about 170,000 clones, with over 80% occurring only once. Sequencing was performed on peripheral blood. The source of these receptors is a woman older than 75 with COVID-19, enrolled during active disease.

V usage is TRBV28 and J usage is TRBJ1-1; 7 nucleotides line up with TRBD1. This CDR3 is built from 11 residues. V was clipped by 7 bases and J by 11 bases; unmatched bases: 7. Germline CDR1 is MDHEN and CDR2 is SYDVKM. The CDR3 protein is CASTEDRQAFF. CDR3 sequence (DNA): TGTGCCAGCACCGAGGACAGGCAGGCTTTCTTT. Based on the CDR3 plus reference TRBV28 and TRBJ1-1, the full variable domain is DVKVTQSSRYLVKRTGEKVFLECVQDMDHENMFWYRQDPGLGLRLIYFSYDVKMKEKGDIPEGYSVSREKKERFSLILESASTNQTSMYLCASTEDRQAFFGQGTRLTVV.

This chain joins TRBV6-5 and TRBJ2-7; weak D call: TRBD2 (6 bases). The V end was cut by 5 bases, the J end by 4 bases, with 15 bases between. Per germline, CDR1 MNHEY and CDR2 SVGAGI. CDR3 length: 14 amino acids. CDR3 DNA sequence: TGTGCCAGCAGTCCCCCCGGGACTTTATACGAGCAGTACTTC. It codes for CASSPPGTLYEQYF.

The genes are TRBV4-1 and TRBJ2-3; the match to TRBD2 covers 7 bases. CDR3 length: 19 amino acids. CDR1 and CDR2 from the germline V gene are MGHRA and YSYEKL. Unmatched junction bases numbered 14, after V lost 2 bases and J lost 0 bases. CDR3: CASSQSHPSGTPSTDTQYF. The CDR3 nucleotides read TGCGCCAGCAGCCAAAGCCACCCGAGCGGGACGCCTAGCACAGATACGCAGTATTTT.

The chain combines TRBV7-8 with TRBJ1-5; TRBD1 is a possible D gene (5 bases). Per the germline V gene, CDR1 is SGHVS and CDR2 is FQNEAQ. With 2 bases removed from V and 7 bases from J, the gap between germline ends came to 12 bases. The CDR3 is made up of 14 amino acids. The CDR3 DNA reads as TGTGCCAGCAGCTTAATGTCGACAGCCCAGCCCCAGCATTTT. Translation gives CASSLMSTAQPQHF.

The rearrangement uses TRBV23-1 and TRBJ2-1; 8 nucleotides line up with TRBD2. TRBV23-1 is designated an ORF whose function remains uncertain. V shed 6 bases, J shed 7 bases, and the junction held 14 bases outside the gene matches. The CDR3 sequence is 16 residues long. The CDR3 loop is CASSPLFNRGGNEQFF. The CDR3 nucleotides read TGCGCCAGCAGCCCCCTGTTTAACCGGGGGGGAAATGAGCAGTTCTTC.

As DNA, the CDR3 is TGTGCCAGTAGTTCTAGCGGGGGCTGGGGGACCCAGTACTTC. Protein: CASSSSGGWGTQYF. This chain uses TRBV19 with TRBJ2-5; 10 nucleotides match TRBD2. This CDR3 has 14 residues. The ends lost 5 bases at V and 7 bases at J; junction bases unmatched: 7. Germline V gene lookup returns CDR1 LNHDA and CDR2 SQIVND (reference sequence). Full variable domain (outside the CDR3, taken from reference TRBV19 and TRBJ2-5): DGGITQSPKYLFRKEGQNVTLSCEQNLNHDAMYWYRQDPGQGLRLIYYSQIVNDFQKGDIAEGYSVSREKKESFPLTVTSAQKNPTAFYLCASSSSGGWGTQYFGPGTRLLVL.

The rearrangement links TRBV28 to TRBJ1-5; unclear D gene. From germline, CDR1 is MDHEN and CDR2 SYDVKM. Between the trimmed V and J ends, which lost 3 bases and 4 bases, there was a span of 7 bases. The length of the CDR3 is 13 residues. CDR3 amino acids: CASSFPGNQPQHF. CDR3 coding DNA: TGTGCCAGCAGTTTCCCGGGTAATCAGCCCCAGCATTTT.

This chain joins TRBV7-9 and TRBJ1-1, with D possibly being TRBD1 (5 bases). V lost 4 bases and J lost 4, with 16 bases in between. This CDR3 has 15 residues. Germline-derived CDR1 and CDR2 are SEHNR and FQNEAQ (reference sequence). CDR3 amino acids: CASSSAGEGRTEAFF. DNA for the CDR3: TGTGCCAGCAGCTCAGCGGGGGAGGGGCGCACTGAAGCTTTCTTT.

This clone turned up a few times. The rearrangement uses TRBV12-5 and TRBJ2-5; D gene unclear. There are 13 residues in the CDR3. CDR1 and CDR2 from the germline V gene are LGHNT and FRNRAP. V was clipped by 4 bases and J by 7 bases, with 13 bases between them. The CDR3 DNA follows: TGTGCTAGTGGTTCCCGAGGCCTGGTGACCCAGTACTTC. Its translation is CASGSRGLVTQYF.

This chain links TRBV27 with TRBJ1-6; 7 bases align to TRBD1. Germline CDR1 MNHEY, CDR2 SMNVEV (reference sequence). The trim removed 6 bases at V and 0 bases at J, leaving 2 bases unmatched. This CDR3 is built from 15 residues. The DNA of the CDR3 is TGTGCCAGCAGGCCAGGGGGCTCCTATAATTCACCCCTCCACTTT. Encoded protein: CASRPGGSYNSPLHF.

This clone was recorded only once. The chain combines TRBV2 with TRBJ2-7; D remains ambiguous. The CDR3 length is 13 residues. V shed 0 bases and J shed 7 bases, with 10 bases lying between them. Germline V gene lookup returns CDR1 SNHLY and CDR2 FYNNEI. The CDR3 region is CASSEAHGGEQYF. CDR3 sequence (DNA): TGTGCCAGCAGTGAAGCCCACGGCGGAGAGCAGTACTTC.

This clone is a singleton in its sample. This chain links TRBV5-1 with TRBJ1-4; weak D call: TRBD1 (5 bases). The V gene's germline CDR1 is SGHRS and CDR2 YFSETQ. V lost 6 bases to trimming and J lost 8 bases, with 17 bases between them. The CDR3 is 14 residues long. As DNA, the CDR3 is TGCGCCAGCAACCCGGGGGGGAATCGGGAAAAACTGTTTTTT. This sequence encodes CASNPGGNREKLFF.

V usage is TRBV6-5 and J usage is TRBJ1-2; TRBD1 matches at 7 bases. The length of the CDR3 is 14 residues. V lost 6 bases to trimming and J lost 7 bases; unmatched junction nucleotides: 11. Per germline, CDR1 MNHEY and CDR2 SVGAGI. In DNA, the CDR3 is TGTGCCAGCAGCCCCGGACAGGCAGTTTTTGGCTACACCTTC. As protein: CASSPGQAVFGYTF.

Regarding this clone: The DNA is left out, because the CDR3 cannot be placed on it with certainty; the CDR3 is given as TCRdb lists it. V and J are TRBV6-4 and TRBJ1-4. Germline V gives CDR1 MRHNA, CDR2 SNTAGT. Counting both end residues, the CDR3 totals 14 amino acids. CDR3 sequence reads: CASSTSTTNEKLFF.

The chain uses TRBV14 and TRBJ2-3, with TRBD2 matching 9 bases. V was clipped by 1 base and J by 2 bases; unmatched bases: 10. CDR3 length equals 18 residues. From germline, CDR1 is SGHDN and CDR2 FVKESK. The CDR3 DNA sequence: TGTGCCAGCAGCCAAGCGACCGGCAGCGGGGGGCCCACAGATACGCAGTATTTT. It yields the protein CASSQATGSGGPTDTQYF.

The chain combines TRBV6-2 or TRBV6-3 with TRBJ2-2; possible D gene TRBD2, 6 bases. V was cut by 5 bases and J by 3 bases, with 10 bases left in between. CDR1 and CDR2 (germline): MNHEY, SVGEGT. This CDR3 contains 14 residues. This CDR3 reads CASSEGLYTGELFF. The CDR3 bases are TGTGCCAGCAGTGAGGGACTCTACACCGGGGAGCTGTTTTTT.

The chain recombines TRBV4-1 with TRBJ1-1; maybe TRBD1 (5 bases). Trimming pared 5 bases from V and 5 bases from J, leaving 18 bases between. The length of the CDR3 is 15 residues. Germline CDR1 and CDR2: MGHRA and YSYEKL. The CDR3 spells CASSADGRGQTEAFF. In DNA, the CDR3 is TGCGCCAGCAGCGCGGACGGGAGGGGCCAAACTGAAGCTTTCTTT.

The chain recombines TRBV4-1 with TRBJ1-3; perhaps TRBD1 as D (6 bases). Trimming removed 1 base from V and 4 bases from J, with 17 bases in between. CDR1 and CDR2 from the germline V gene are MGHRA and YSYEKL. The CDR3 spans 17 residues. The CDR3 DNA is TGCGCCAGCAGCCAAGGGTACAGGGCCGGTGACGGAAACACCATATATTTT. Translating it yields CASSQGYRAGDGNTIYF.

This clone was seen a single time. The V and J genes are TRBV7-8 and TRBJ2-5; TRBD2 might be the D (5 bases). Trimming took off 4 bases at V and 6 bases at J, with 18 bases between the two ends. The CDR3 contains 15 residues. Germline V gives CDR1 SGHVS, CDR2 FQNEAQ. CDR3 coding DNA: TGTGCCAGCAGCTCGACTCTTCGGGGTACCAAGACCCAGTACTTC. Translated: CASSSTLRGTKTQYF.

This chain connects TRBV10-2 to TRBJ1-6; 7 bases line up with TRBD1. Per the germline V gene, CDR1 is WSHSY and CDR2 is SAAADI. V gave up 2 bases and J gave up 13 bases; unmatched junction bases: 5. The CDR3 contains 13 residues. The CDR3 DNA sequence: TGCGCCAGCAGTGAGACAGGGGATAGGCCCCTCCACTTT. This encodes CASSETGDRPLHF.

The V gene is TRBV4-1, the J gene TRBJ2-7, with 8 bases matching TRBD1. Trimming took 1 base from V and 5 from J; bases not matched to a gene: 4. Germline V lookup: CDR1 MGHRA, CDR2 YSYEKL. CDR3 length: 14 residues. Here the CDR3 DNA reads TGCGCCAGCAGCCAAGCGGACAGGGCTAACGAGCAGTACTTC. This codes for CASSQADRANEQYF.

This chain joins TRBV4-1 and TRBJ1-6; D is undetermined. The CDR3 loop spans 16 amino acids. The germline V and J ends were trimmed by 0 bases and 0 bases, with 6 bases remaining between them. Germline CDR1 is MGHRA and CDR2 is YSYEKL. The CDR3 DNA follows: TGCGCCAGCAGCCAAGATCGGGGCTCCTATAATTCACCCCTCCACTTT. As protein: CASSQDRGSYNSPLHF.

This clone came up a few times. J is TRBJ1-2 and V is TRBV28; no definite D call. The CDR3 is 11 amino acids. Trimming took 6 bases from V and 11 from J, leaving 13 bases between them. Germline assignment: CDR1 MDHEN and CDR2 SYDVKM. CDR3 sequence reads: CASRGQSKYTF. Written as DNA, the CDR3 is TGTGCCAGCAGGGGCCAGAGTAAATACACCTTC.

The chain carries TRBV3-1 (or the pseudogene TRBV3-2) and TRBJ1-1; D is ambiguous. CDR3 length: 14 amino acids. V was cut by 0 bases and J by 0 bases, with 5 bases left in between. Germline CDR1 is LGHDT and CDR2 is YNNKEL (reference sequence). Here the CDR3 reads CASSQDSVNTEAFF. The CDR3, as DNA: TGTGCCAGCAGCCAAGACTCGGTGAACACTGAAGCTTTCTTT.

The chain carries TRBV28 and TRBJ1-5; TRBD1 agrees at 8 bases. J lost 6 bases, V lost 6 bases, and 7 bases had no gene match. The CDR3 has 14 amino acids. Germline V gene data show CDR1 as MDHEN and CDR2 as SYDVKM. CDR3 in amino acids: CASRPGQAVQPQHF. DNA for the CDR3: TGTGCCAGCAGGCCGGGACAGGCGGTTCAGCCCCAGCATTTT.